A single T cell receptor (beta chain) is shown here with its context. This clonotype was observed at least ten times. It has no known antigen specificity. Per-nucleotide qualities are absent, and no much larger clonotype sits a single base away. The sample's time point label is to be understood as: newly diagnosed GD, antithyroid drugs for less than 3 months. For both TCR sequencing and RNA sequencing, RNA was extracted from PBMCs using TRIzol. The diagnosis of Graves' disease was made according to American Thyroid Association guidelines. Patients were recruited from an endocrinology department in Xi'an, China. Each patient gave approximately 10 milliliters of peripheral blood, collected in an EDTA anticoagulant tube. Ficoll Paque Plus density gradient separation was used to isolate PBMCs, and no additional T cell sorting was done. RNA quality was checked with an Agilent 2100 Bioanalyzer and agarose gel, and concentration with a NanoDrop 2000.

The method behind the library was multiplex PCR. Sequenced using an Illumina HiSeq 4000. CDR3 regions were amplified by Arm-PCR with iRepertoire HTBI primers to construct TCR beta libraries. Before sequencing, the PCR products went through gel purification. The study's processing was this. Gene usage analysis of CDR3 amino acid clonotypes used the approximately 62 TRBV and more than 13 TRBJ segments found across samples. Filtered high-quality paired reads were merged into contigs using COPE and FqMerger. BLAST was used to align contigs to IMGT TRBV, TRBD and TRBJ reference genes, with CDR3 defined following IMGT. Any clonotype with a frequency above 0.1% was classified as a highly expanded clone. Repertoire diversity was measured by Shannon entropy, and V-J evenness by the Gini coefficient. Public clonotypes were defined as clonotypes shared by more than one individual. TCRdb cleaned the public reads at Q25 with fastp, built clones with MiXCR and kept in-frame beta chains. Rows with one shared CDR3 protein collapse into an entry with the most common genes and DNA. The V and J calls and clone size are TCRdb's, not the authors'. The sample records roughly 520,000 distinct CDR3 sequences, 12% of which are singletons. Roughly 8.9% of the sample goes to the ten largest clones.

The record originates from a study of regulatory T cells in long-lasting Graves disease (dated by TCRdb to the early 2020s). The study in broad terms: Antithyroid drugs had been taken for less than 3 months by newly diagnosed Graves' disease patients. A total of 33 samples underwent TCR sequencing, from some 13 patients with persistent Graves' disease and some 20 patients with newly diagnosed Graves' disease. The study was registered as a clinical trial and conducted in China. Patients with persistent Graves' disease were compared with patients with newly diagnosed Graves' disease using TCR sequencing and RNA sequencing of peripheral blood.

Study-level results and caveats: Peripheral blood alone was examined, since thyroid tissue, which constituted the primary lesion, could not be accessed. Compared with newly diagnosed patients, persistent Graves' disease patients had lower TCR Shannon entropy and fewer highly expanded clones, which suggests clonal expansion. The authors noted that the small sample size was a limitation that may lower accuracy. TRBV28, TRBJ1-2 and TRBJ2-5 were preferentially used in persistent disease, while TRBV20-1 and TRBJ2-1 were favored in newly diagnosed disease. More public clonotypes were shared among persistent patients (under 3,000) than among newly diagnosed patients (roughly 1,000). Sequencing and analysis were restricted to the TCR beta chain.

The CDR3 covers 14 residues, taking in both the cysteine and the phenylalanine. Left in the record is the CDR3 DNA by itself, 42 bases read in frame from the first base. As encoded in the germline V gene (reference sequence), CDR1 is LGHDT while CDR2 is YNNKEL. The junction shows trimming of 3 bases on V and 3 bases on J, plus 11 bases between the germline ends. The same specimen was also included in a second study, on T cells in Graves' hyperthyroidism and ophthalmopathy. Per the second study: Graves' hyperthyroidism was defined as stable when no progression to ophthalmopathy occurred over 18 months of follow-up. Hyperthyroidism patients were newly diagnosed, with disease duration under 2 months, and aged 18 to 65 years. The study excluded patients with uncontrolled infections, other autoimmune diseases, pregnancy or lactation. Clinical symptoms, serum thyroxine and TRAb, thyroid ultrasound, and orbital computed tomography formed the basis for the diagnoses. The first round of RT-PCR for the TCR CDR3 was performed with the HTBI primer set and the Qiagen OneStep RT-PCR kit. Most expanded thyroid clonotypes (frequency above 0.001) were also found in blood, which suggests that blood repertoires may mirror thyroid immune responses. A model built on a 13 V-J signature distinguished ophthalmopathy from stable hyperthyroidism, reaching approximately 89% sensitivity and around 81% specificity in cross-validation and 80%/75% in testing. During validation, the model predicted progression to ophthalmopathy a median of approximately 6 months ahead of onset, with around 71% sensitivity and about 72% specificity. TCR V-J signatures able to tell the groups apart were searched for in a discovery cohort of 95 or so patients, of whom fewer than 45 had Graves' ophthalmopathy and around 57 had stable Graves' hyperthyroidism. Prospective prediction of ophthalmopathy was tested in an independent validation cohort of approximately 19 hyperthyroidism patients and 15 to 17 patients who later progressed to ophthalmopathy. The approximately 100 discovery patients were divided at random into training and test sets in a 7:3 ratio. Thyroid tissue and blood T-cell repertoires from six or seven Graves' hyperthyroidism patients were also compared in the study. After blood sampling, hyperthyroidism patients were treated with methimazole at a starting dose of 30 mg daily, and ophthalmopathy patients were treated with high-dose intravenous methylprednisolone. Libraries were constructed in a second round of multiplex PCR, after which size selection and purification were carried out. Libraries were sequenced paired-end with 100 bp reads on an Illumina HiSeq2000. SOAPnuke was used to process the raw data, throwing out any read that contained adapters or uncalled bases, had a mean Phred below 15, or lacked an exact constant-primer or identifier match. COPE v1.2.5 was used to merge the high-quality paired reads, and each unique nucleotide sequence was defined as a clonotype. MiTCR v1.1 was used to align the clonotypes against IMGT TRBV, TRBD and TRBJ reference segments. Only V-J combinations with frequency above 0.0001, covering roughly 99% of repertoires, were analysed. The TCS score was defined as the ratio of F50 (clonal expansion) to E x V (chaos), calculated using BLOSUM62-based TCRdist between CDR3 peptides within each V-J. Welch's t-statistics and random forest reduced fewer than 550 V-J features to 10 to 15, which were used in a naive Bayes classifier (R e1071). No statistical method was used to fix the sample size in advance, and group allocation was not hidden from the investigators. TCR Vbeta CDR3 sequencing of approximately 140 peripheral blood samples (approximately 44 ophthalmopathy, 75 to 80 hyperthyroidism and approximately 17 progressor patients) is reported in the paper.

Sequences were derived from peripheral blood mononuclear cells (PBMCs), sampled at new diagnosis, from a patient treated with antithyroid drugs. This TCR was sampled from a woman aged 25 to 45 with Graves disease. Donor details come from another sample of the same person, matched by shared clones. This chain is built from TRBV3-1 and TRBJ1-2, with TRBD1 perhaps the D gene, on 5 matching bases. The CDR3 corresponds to CASSHQGRDYGYTF. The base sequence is TGTGCCAGCAGCCATCAGGGACGGGACTATGGCTACACCTTC.